This T cell receptor beta chain is from a study of blood T cell repertoires in COVID-19 (dated by TCRdb to about 2020). With respect to the entire study: The collaborator samples originated in the United States, Italy and Spain and spanned the acute and convalescent phases of COVID-19. The prospective study material was composed of cDNA or gDNA derived from T cells, B-cell-depleted T cells, or PBMCs. The dataset comprised deeply sampled blood TCRbeta repertoires from subjects exposed to, actively infected with, or recovered from COVID-19. The repertoires were made available in a free public database intended to serve as a resource for research on the immune response to SARS-CoV-2. Samples were obtained from the ongoing ImmuneRACE study (first 160 participants) and from roughly 1,300 subjects provided by 6 global collaborators. The sample metadata nearly always contained a de-identified subject ID, COVID-19 status, age in years and sex. Where available, HLA class I and class II types were obtained from metadata supplied by the sample provider rather than from assay-based typing.

Study-wide findings and limitations: The amount of clinical and demographic metadata varied by source and participant and was provided uncurated.

TCRbeta CDR3 regions were amplified from genomic DNA by means of the immunoSEQ Assay, a bias-controlled multiplex PCR. In the source study's methods: Nucleated cell counts per sample were estimated from amplification of reference gene primers within the assay. Sequence reads were collapsed and filtered to measure the absolute abundance of every unique TCRbeta CDR3 rearrangement. Productive Simpson clonality was computed per sample as the square root of Simpson's diversity index over productive rearrangements. TCRdb re-hosts the immuneACCESS table, in-frame sequences only. Its copies lack some clones; in the studies checked, an unresolved V gene accounts for under half of them, and the cause for the rest is not known. V and J calls and clone size are given by that table; D and trimming were obtained from the DNA. The sample data list fewer than 450,000 clones, and over 75% of these were observed just once. The ten largest clones represent around 2% of the sample.

The CDR3 numbers 12 residues from cysteine through phenylalanine. Of the read, only the CDR3 DNA is kept; its 36 bases are in frame from base 1. CDR1 and CDR2, per the germline V gene, are ENHRY and SYGVKD. V is reduced by 10 bases and J by 5 bases, leaving a spacing of 12 bases between them. Enrolling through a virtual design, the prospective study's participants ranged in age from about 18 to 89 years and lived across 24 United States geographic areas. In the prospective study, participants were assigned to cohorts based on the clinical history participants reported in a screening survey and a study questionnaire. Each participant in the prospective study had whole blood, serum and a nasopharyngeal or oropharyngeal swab collected by mobile phlebotomists. Prospective study participants could optionally give additional blood draws and questionnaires over an approximately 2-month period. Before DNA extraction, blood samples from the prospective study were shipped at room temperature or frozen.

This clone has more than one count but fewer than ten. There is no known antigen for this receptor. Nothing much larger sits one base from this clone, and base qualities are not available. The origin of this receptor is a middle-aged woman with acute COVID-19. Here the chain combines TRBV10-3 and TRBJ2-1; TRBD1 is perhaps the D gene, given 5 matching bases. Sequencing input: PBMCs or T cells enriched from blood (not recorded which). The nucleotides are TGTGCCACCACAGGACCTCACAATGAGCAGTTCTTC. It encodes CATTGPHNEQFF.